The present entry profiles one T cell receptor beta chain with its context. There are many counts of this clonotype. No cognate antigen has been identified for it. No base qualities exist here, and no much larger clone lies one base off it. This sample is part of a study of T cell repertoires in cytomegalovirus infection (dated by TCRdb to between 2019 and 2020). Regarding the study in general: The HLA type of each donor mattered for the analysis, because public TCR beta signatures pointed to carriage of CMV infection along with the matching HLA type. What the study reported, not specific to this receptor: In both this cohort and an independent cohort of several hundred donors, the cumulative frequency of public TCR beta family members distinguished carriers of CMV infection plus the relevant HLA type. The ex vivo response was dominated by HLA-C-restricted CMV-specific TCR beta clonotypes, which also provided the single most frequent clonotype in two of eight donors.

V is shortened by 2 bases, J by 2 bases, and the region joining them spans 6 bases. There are 14 amino acids in the CDR3, from cysteine to phenylalanine inclusive. Only CDR3 DNA remains: 42 bases, in frame from the first base. Reading the germline V gene gives CDR1 SGHTA and CDR2 FQGNSA. Sequencing used an Illumina HiSeq 1500. TCRdb reran the public reads through fastp at Q25 and MiXCR, keeping productive beta chains. Rows matching on CDR3 protein sequence are summarized as one entry with the most common DNA and genes. This sample holds 250,000 to 350,000 distinct CDR3 sequences; more than 20% were observed only once. The top ten hold roughly 14% of the sample.

The chain is assembled from TRBV7-2 and TRBJ2-2, with the D gene too uncertain to name. The sample was PBMCs. The origin of this receptor is a human donor in good health (CMV status not recorded). Some clones in this sample may be carry-over from other donors' samples. The CDR3 protein: CASSLNSNTGELFF. The sequenced DNA is TGTGCCAGCAGCTTAAACAGTAACACCGGGGAGCTGTTTTTT.